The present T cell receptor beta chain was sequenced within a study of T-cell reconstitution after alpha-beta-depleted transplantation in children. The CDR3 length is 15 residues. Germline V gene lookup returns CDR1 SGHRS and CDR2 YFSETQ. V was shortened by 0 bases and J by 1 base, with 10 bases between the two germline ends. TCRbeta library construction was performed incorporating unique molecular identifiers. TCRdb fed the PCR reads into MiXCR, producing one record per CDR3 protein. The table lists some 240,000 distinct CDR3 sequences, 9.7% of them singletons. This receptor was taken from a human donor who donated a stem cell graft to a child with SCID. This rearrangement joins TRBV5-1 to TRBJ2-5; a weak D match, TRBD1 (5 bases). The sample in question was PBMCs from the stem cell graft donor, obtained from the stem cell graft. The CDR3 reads CASSLAVDSQETQYF. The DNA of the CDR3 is TGCGCCAGCAGCTTGGCCGTCGACAGCCAAGAGACCCAGTACTTC.